The present entry profiles one T cell receptor beta chain with its context. What antigen it recognizes has not been identified. The record has no base qualities; no much larger clone is one base away. All donors were healthy Caucasians. Three pairs of female monozygotic twins, all aged roughly 18 to 30 years, made up the twin cohort. Peripheral blood mononuclear cells were used as the source from which RNA for TCR libraries was isolated. The data stem from a study of identical twins (dated by TCRdb to the mid-2010s). Background for the entire study: To test whether fetal clonotypes persist, this study deep-sequenced TCR alpha and beta repertoires from monozygotic twins, from unrelated adults of various ages, and from cord blood. Replicate twin experiments were performed at different times using different library preparation protocols to rule out contamination.

What the work shows at the level of the full study, not this receptor alone: In beta out-of-frame sequences, excess twin sharing was weaker, because having fewer shared sequences lowered the signal-to-noise ratio. Compared with coincidental sharing between unrelated individuals, out-of-frame TCR alpha sequences shared between twins had an excess of sequences with low generation probability. Because the same donors could not be followed over many years, the conclusions relied on cross-sectional statistical analysis. In monozygotic twins, out-of-frame TCR alpha sharing was systematically underestimated by recombination models, although the models agreed with sharing between unrelated individuals. Zero-insertion analyses could be partly confounded by invariant T cells such as MAIT and iNKT, though diverse VJ usage argued against such confounding for most clonotypes. Fewer insertions were carried by abundant cord blood beta clonotypes, a similar but weaker trend appeared in young adult naive repertoires, and no such trend appeared in memory repertoires.

The library was made by 5' RACE. The sequencing machine was an Illumina HiSeq 2000. Template switching introduced a universal primer binding site; the final cDNA contained a unique molecular identifier, enabling accurate counting of TCR cDNA molecules. Specific primers in the conserved constant-segment region were used to synthesize first-strand cDNA for TCR alpha and beta chains. To control for contamination, each cDNA library was double barcoded with a SMART-Mk sample barcode plus Illumina barcodes. TruSeq adapter sequences along with Illumina sample barcodes were introduced in two successive PCR steps. TCR alpha and beta cDNA libraries were sequenced on the Illumina HiSeq platform with custom primers. From the authors' description of their analysis: MiGEC was used to process raw reads and extract unique molecular identifiers, and MiXCR was used to find CDR3 positions. For each individual, recombination models were inferred using an EM algorithm with the repgenHMM and IGoR tools. Shared clonotypes were analyzed with the tcR package in R, and sharing was normalized by the product of cloneset sizes. To study raw recombination without the effects of thymic and clonal selection, out-of-frame nonproductive sequences were analyzed. In-frame beta chains were kept once TCRdb had trimmed the public reads at Q25 with fastp and called clones with MiXCR. Under each unique CDR3 protein, matching rows form one entry showing the most common genes and DNA. TCRdb, not the original authors, processed these V and J calls. Here the sample has 600,000 to 700,000 distinct CDR3 sequences; about 20% occur a single time. The ten top clones hold roughly 4% of the sample.

A further study also used this sample, focusing on T cells expressing NK-cell markers. Per the second study: Under ten donors provided sorted CD3+CD56+NKG2C+, CD3+CD56+NKG2C- and CD3+CD56-NKG2C+ T-cell subsets, whose TCR beta-chain repertoires were profiled. Among the eight sequenced donors, seven were HCMV-seropositive and one was HCMV-seronegative. In several experiments an anti-gammadeltaTCR antibody was added to restrict sorting to alphabetaTCR-expressing T cells. In over 5 donors, the dominant CD3+CD56+NKG2C+ clonotypes were among the top 10 CD8+ clonotypes and accounted for about 1.0-7.5% of CD8+ T cells. Those dominant clonotypes were again the most abundant among CD3+CD56-NKG2C+ cells in a few donors, at about 25-65%. Whether the expanded NKG2C-expressing T cell clones were specific for HCMV antigens was left unclear. All eight donors whose samples were sequenced were randomly selected healthy volunteers, three of them men and five women. A commercial ELISA kit detecting HCMV-specific IgG in serum was used to determine HCMV serostatus. For five to seven donors, bulk peripheral blood T-cell repertoires were also sequenced from unsorted PBMC. MIGEC was used to demultiplex reads and group the reads by UMI, and MiTCR was used to assemble and quantify clonotypes. To remove erroneous sequences, TCR cDNA sequences were retained only when supported by two or more reads. The tcR package was used for downstream repertoire analysis, and clonotypes were matched between fractions using CDR3 nucleotide sequence together with V segment. Antigen specificity was annotated against VDJdb with VDJmatch, allowing one amino acid substitution in CDR3.

The sequenced sample consisted of PBMCs. This sequence was found in a woman in her late teens or twenties in good health.

The DNA reads TGTGCCAGCAGCCATCCGACAGGGTCGGGCTACAATGAGCAGTTCTTC. This codes for CASSHPTGSGYNEQFF. The chain couples TRBV7-9 to TRBJ2-1, with 7 central nucleotides matching TRBD1. After removal of 5 bases from V and 3 bases from J, the junction retains 10 bases not matched to a gene. Based on the germline V gene (reference sequence), the CDR1 and CDR2 sequences are SEHNR and FQNEAQ. The CDR3 runs 16 amino acids, cysteine and phenylalanine included. Of the read, only the CDR3 DNA is kept; its 48 bases are in frame from base 1.